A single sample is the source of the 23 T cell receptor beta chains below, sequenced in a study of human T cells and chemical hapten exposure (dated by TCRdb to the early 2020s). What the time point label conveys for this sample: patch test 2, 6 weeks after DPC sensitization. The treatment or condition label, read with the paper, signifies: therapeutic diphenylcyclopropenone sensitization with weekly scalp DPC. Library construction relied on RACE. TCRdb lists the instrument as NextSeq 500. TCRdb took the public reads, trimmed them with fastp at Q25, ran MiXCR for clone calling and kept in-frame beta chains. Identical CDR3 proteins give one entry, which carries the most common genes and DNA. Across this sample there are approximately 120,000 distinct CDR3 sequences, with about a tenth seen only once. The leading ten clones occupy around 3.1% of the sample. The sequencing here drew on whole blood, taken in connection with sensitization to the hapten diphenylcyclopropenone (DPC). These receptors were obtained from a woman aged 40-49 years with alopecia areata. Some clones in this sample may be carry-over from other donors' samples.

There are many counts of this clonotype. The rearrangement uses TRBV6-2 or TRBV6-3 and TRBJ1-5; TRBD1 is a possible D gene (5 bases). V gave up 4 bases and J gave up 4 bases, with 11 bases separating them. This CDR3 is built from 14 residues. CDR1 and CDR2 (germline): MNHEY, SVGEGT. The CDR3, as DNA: TGTGCCAGCAGTTCGGACACAATTAATCAGCCCCAGCATTTT. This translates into CASSSDTINQPQHF.

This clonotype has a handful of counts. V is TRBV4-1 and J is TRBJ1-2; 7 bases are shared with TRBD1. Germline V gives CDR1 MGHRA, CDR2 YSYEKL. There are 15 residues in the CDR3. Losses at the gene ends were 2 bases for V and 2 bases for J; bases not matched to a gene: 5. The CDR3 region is CASSQIGTANYGYTF. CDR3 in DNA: TGCGCCAGCAGCCAAATCGGGACAGCGAACTATGGCTACACCTTC.

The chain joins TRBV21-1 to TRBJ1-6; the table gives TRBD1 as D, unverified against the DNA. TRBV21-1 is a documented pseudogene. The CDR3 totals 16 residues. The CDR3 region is CASSKAPGQPNSPLHF. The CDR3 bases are TGTGCCAGCAGCAAAGCCCCAGGACAGCCAAATTCACCCCTCCACTTT.

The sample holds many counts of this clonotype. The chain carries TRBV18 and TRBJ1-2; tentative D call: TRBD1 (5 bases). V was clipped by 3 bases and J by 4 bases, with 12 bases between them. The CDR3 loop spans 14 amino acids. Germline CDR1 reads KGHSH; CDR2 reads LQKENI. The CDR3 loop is CASSPQDGTYGYTF. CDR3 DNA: TGTGCCAGCTCACCCCAAGACGGGACCTATGGCTACACCTTC.

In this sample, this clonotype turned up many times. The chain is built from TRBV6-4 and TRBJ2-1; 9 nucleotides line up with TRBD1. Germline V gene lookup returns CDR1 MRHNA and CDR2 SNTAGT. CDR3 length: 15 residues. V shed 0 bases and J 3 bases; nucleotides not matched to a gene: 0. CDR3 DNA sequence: TGTGCCAGCAGTGACTCGACAGGGGGCTACAATGAGCAGTTCTTC. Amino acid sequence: CASSDSTGGYNEQFF.

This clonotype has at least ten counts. The CDR3 region is CASSQVSVEERGSSYEQYF. CDR3 DNA sequence: TGTGCCAGCAGCCAAGTATCGGTGGAGGAGCGGGGGAGTTCCTACGAGCAGTACTTC. The V gene is TRBV4-2, the J gene TRBJ2-7; 8 bases map to TRBD2. The CDR3 length is 19 residues. J lost 1 base, V lost 1 base, and 15 bases had no gene match. Germline V gene sequence: CDR1 LGHNA, CDR2 YNFKEQ.

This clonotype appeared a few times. The CDR3 bases are TGTGCCAGCAGTTACTATGGACCCTACGAGCAGTACTTC. The encoded protein is CASSYYGPYEQYF. J is TRBJ2-7 and V is TRBV6-2 or TRBV6-3; D is ambiguous. This CDR3 has 13 residues. V dropped 1 base and J dropped 2 bases, with 6 bases sitting between them. From germline, CDR1 is MNHEY and CDR2 SVGEGT.

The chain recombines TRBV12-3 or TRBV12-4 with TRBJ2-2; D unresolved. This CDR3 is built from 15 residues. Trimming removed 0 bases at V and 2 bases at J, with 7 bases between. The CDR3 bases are TGTGCCAGCAGTTTAGCGTGGGGAAACACCGGGGAGCTGTTTTTT. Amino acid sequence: CASSLAWGNTGELFF.

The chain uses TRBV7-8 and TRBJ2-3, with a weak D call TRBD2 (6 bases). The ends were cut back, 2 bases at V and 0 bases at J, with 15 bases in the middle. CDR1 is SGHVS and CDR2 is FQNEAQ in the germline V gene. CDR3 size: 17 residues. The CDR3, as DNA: TGTGCCAGCAGCTTACTCCTCTTAGGGACTAGCACAGATACGCAGTATTTT. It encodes CASSLLLLGTSTDTQYF.

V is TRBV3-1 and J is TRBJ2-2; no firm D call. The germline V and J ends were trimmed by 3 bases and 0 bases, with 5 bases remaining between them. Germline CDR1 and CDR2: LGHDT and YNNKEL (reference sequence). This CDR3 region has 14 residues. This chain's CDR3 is CASSQGSNTGELFF. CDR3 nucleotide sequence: TGTGCCAGCAGCCAGGGATCGAACACCGGGGAGCTGTTTTTT. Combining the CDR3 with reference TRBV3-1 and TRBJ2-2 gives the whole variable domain DTAVSQTPKYLVTQMGNDKSIKCEQNLGHDTMYWYKQDSKKFLKIMFSYNNKELIINETVPNRFSPKSPDKAHLNLHINSLELGDSAVYFCASSQGSNTGELFFGEGSRLTVL.

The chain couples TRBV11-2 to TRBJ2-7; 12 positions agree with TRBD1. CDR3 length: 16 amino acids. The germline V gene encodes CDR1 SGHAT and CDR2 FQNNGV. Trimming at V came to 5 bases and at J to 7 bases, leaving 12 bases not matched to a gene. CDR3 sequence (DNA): TGTGCCAGCAGCCAGACCGGGACAGGGGGCCCTCGAGAGCAGTACTTC. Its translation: CASSQTGTGGPREQYF.

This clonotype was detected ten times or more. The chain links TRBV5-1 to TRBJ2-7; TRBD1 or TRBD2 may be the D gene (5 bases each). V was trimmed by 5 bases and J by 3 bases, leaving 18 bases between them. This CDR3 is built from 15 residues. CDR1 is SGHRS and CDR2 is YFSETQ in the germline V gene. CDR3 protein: CASRQDGTDYYEQYF. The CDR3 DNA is TGCGCCAGCAGGCAAGATGGGACCGATTACTACGAGCAGTACTTC.

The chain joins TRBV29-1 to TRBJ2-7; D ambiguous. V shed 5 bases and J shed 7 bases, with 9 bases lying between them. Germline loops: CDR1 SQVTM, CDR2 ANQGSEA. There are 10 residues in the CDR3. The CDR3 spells CSVIGGEQYF. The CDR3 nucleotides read TGCAGCGTTATTGGCGGTGAGCAGTACTTC.

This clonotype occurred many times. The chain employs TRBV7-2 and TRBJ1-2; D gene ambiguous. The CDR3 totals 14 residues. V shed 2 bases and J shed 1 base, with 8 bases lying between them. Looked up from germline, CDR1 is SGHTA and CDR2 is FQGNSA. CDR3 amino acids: CASSLTDGNYGYTF. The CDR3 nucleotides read TGTGCCAGCAGCTTAACGGACGGTAACTATGGCTACACCTTC.

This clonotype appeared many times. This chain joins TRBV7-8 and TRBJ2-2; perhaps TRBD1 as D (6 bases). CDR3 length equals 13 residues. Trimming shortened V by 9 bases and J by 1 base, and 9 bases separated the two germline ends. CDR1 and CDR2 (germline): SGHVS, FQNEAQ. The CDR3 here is CARKGQNTGELFF. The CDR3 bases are TGTGCCAGGAAGGGACAGAACACCGGGGAGCTGTTTTTT.

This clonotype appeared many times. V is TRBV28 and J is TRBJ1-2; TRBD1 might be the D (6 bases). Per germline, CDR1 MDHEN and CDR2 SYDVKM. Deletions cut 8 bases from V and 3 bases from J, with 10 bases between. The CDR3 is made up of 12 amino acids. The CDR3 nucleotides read TGTGCCAGCCGGGGGACACACTATGGCTACACCTTC. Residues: CASRGTHYGYTF.

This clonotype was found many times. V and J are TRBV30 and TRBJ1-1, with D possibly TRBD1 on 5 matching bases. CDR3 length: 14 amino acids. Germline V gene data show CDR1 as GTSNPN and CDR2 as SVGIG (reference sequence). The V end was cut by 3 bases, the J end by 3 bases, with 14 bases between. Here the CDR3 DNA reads TGTGCCTGGAGCACCGGGACGTCCTACACTGAAGCTTTCTTT. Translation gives CAWSTGTSYTEAFF.

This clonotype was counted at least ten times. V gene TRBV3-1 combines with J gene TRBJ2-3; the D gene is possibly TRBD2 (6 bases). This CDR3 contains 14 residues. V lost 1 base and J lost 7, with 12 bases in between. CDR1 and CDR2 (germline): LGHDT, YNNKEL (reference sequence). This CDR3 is CASSQVSGGYTQYF. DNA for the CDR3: TGTGCCAGCAGCCAAGTTAGCGGAGGATATACGCAGTATTTT.

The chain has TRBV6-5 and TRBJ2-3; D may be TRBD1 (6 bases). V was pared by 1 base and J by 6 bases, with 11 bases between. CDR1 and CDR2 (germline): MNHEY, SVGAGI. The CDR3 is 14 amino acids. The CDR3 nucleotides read TGTGCCAGCAGTTACTTGGGGGCCAGGGATACGCAGTATTTT. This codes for CASSYLGARDTQYF.

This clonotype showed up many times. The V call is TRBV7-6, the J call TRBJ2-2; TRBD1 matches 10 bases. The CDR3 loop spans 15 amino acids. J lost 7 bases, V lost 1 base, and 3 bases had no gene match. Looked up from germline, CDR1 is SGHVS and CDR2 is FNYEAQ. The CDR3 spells CASSLEGQGIGELFF. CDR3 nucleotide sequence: TGTGCCAGCAGCTTAGAGGGACAGGGGATCGGGGAGCTGTTTTTT. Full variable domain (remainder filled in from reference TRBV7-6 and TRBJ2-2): GAGVSQSPRYKVTKRGQDVALRCDPISGHVSLYWYRQALGQGPEFLTYFNYEAQQDKSGLPNDRFSAERPEGSISTLTIQRTEQRDSAMYRCASSLEGQGIGELFFGEGSRLTVL.

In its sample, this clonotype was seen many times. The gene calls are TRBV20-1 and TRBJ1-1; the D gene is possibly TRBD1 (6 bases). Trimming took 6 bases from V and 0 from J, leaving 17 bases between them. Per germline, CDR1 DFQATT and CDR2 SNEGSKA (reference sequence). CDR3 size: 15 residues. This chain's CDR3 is CSAHATGHVNTEAFF. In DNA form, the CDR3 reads TGCAGTGCCCATGCGACGGGACATGTGAACACTGAAGCTTTCTTT.

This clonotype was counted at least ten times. The CDR3 sequence: CASSLNQGAGAKNIQYF. CDR3 nucleotide sequence: TGTGCCAGCAGCCTTAACCAGGGGGCAGGGGCCAAAAACATTCAGTACTTC. The chain combines TRBV3-1 with TRBJ2-4, with 8 bases matching TRBD1. The CDR3 is 17 amino acids. Unmatched junction bases numbered 9, after V lost 4 bases and J lost 1 base. Germline CDR1 and CDR2: LGHDT and YNNKEL (reference sequence).

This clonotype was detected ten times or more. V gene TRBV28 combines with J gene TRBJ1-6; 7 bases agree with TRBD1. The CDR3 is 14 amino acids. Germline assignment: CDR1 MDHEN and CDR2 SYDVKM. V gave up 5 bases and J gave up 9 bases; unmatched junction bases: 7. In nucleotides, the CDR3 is TGTGCCAGCAGTGGAACAGGGGTAGGTTCACCCCTCCACTTT. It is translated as CASSGTGVGSPLHF.